This entry lists 21 T cell receptor beta chains sequenced from one sample in a study of T cells in Graves' hyperthyroidism and ophthalmopathy. RNA transcripts were the template for amplifying TCR beta CDR3 regions. In the first-round RT-PCR of the TCR CDR3, the HTBI primer set was used. TCRdb re-called the multiplex PCR reads through MiXCR, storing one row per CDR3 protein. Of around 300,000 distinct CDR3 sequences listed, roughly a fifth are singletons. Sequencing used blood. The receptors shown here come from a man in his fifties or sixties with Graves' ophthalmopathy.

Of note for this clonotype: A much larger clone differs by one base, so this may be a read error. CDR3 amino acids: CAWSGVAGGLALSYNEQFF. The CDR3 bases are TGTGCCTGGAGTGGAGTAGCGGGAGGACTAGCTCTCTCCTACAATGAGCAGTTCTTC. This chain connects TRBV30 to TRBJ2-1, with TRBD2 identical over 10 bases. V lost 1 base to trimming and J lost 0 bases; unmatched junction nucleotides: 12. The CDR3 runs 19 residues. CDR1 GTSNPN and CDR2 SVGIG come from the germline V gene (reference sequence).

This clonotype has a count of ten or more. This chain connects TRBV5-1 to TRBJ1-4; TRBD1 is a possible D gene (5 bases). In germline, CDR1 is SGHRS, CDR2 YFSETQ. Trimming stripped 0 bases from V and 9 bases from J, with 15 bases between. This CDR3 has 15 amino acids. CDR3 bases: TGCGCCAGCAGCTTGGGTCAGGGACCGCACAAAAAACTGTTTTTT. Its protein product is CASSLGQGPHKKLFF.

The table lists this clonotype with many counts. CDR3 in amino acids: CASRSGTMNQPQHF. The CDR3 region has the DNA TGTGCCAGCCGCTCTGGCACAATGAATCAGCCCCAGCATTTT. The chain employs TRBV28 and TRBJ1-5; D gene uncertain. CDR1 is MDHEN, CDR2 SYDVKM, per germline. This CDR3 is 14 amino acids long. The V gene lost 8 bases and the J gene lost 4 bases, with 15 bases spanning the gap. Using reference TRBV28 and TRBJ1-5 for the parts outside the CDR3, the full variable domain is DVKVTQSSRYLVKRTGEKVFLECVQDMDHENMFWYRQDPGLGLRLIYFSYDVKMKEKGDIPEGYSVSREKKERFSLILESASTNQTSMYLCASRSGTMNQPQHFGDGTRLSIL.

About this clonotype itself: Being one base from a much bigger clone, this may be a read error. This chain uses TRBV20-1 with TRBJ1-1; unclear D gene. The CDR3 is 14 amino acids. Germline loops: CDR1 DFQATT, CDR2 SNEGSKA (reference sequence). The CDR3, as DNA: TGCGGTGCTCCCCGAGGCAGCCTGAACACTGAAGCTTTCTTT. It encodes CGAPRGSLNTEAFF.

The CDR3 DNA reads TGTGCCATCAGTGGCCAGGGACTAGCGGGAAATGAGCAGTTCTTC. Its translation is CAISGQGLAGNEQFF. The J gene is TRBJ2-1, the V gene TRBV10-3, with 13 nucleotides matching TRBD2. V lost 4 bases to trimming and J lost 7 bases; unmatched junction nucleotides: 4. Germline V gene data show CDR1 as ENHRY and CDR2 as SYGVKD. The CDR3 sequence is 15 residues long.

This clonotype was detected only a few times. This chain connects TRBV7-6 to TRBJ2-1, with D maybe TRBD1 (6 bases). Trimming took off 6 bases at V and 0 bases at J, with 15 bases between the two ends. In germline, CDR1 is SGHVS, CDR2 FNYEAQ. The CDR3 extends over 16 amino acids. The CDR3 protein is CASRPTGSRSYNEQFF. CDR3 nucleotides: TGTGCCAGCAGGCCAACAGGGTCTCGCTCCTACAATGAGCAGTTCTTC.

In this sample, this clonotype turned up a few times. The chain uses TRBV20-1 and TRBJ2-3; 10 bases line up with TRBD1. Per the germline V gene, CDR1 is DFQATT and CDR2 is SNEGSKA (reference sequence). With 6 bases clipped from V and 6 bases from J, the junction kept 9 bases outside the gene matches. The CDR3 is 14 residues long. The CDR3 DNA follows: TGCAGTGCCCATAGAAGGGACAGGGGCGATACGCAGTATTTT. Protein: CSAHRRDRGDTQYF.

The chain couples TRBV9 to TRBJ2-1; 16 nucleotides agree with TRBD2. This CDR3 has 16 amino acids. V was clipped by 0 bases and J by 9 bases; unmatched bases: 3. Per the germline V gene, CDR1 is SGDLS and CDR2 is YYNGEE. CDR3 nucleotide sequence: TGTGCCAGCAGCGTAGCCGGGACTAGCGGGAGGGTTGAGCAGTTCTTC. Amino acid sequence: CASSVAGTSGRVEQFF.

In this sample, this clonotype turned up a few times. The chain carries TRBV29-1 and TRBJ2-1; TRBD2 matches 10 bases. This CDR3 region has 16 residues. CDR1 is SQVTM, CDR2 ANQGSEA, per germline. The V segment lost 7 bases and the J segment 4 bases; nucleotides outside the gene matches: 13. The CDR3 DNA follows: TGCAGCGCCACCCGCGGTCCTAGCGGGAGTTACAATGAGCAGTTCTTC. Protein product: CSATRGPSGSYNEQFF.

The chain links TRBV7-9 to TRBJ2-5; D is perhaps TRBD2 (5 bases). The CDR3 loop spans 16 amino acids. Trimming shortened V by 1 base and J by 1 base, and 13 bases separated the two germline ends. CDR1 and CDR2 from the germline V gene are SEHNR and FQNEAQ (reference sequence). The CDR3 DNA sequence: TGTGCCAGCAGCTTAGGTTGGGAGAACTTCCAAGAGACCCAGTACTTC. Translated: CASSLGWENFQETQYF.

This clonotype was found a few times. V is TRBV12-3 or TRBV12-4 and J is TRBJ2-7; 7 bases agree with TRBD2. The V gene end was trimmed by 2 bases and the J gene end by 7 bases; junction bases not matched to a gene: 5. The CDR3 has 13 amino acids. The CDR3 bases are TGTGCCAGCAGTTTACGGTGGGGAGGGGAGCAGTACTTC. It encodes CASSLRWGGEQYF.

The chain recombines TRBV2 with TRBJ1-5; possibly TRBD1 for D (6 bases). The CDR3 consists of 14 residues. The V gene's germline CDR1 is SNHLY and CDR2 FYNNEI. Trimming stripped 6 bases from V and 4 bases from J, with 13 bases between. The CDR3 is CASSFYGTNQPQHF. Written as DNA, the CDR3 is TGTGCCAGCAGCTTTTACGGGACAAATCAGCCCCAGCATTTT. Full variable domain (remainder filled in from reference TRBV2 and TRBJ1-5): EPEVTQTPSHQVTQMGQEVILRCVPISNHLYFYWYRQILGQKVEFLVSFYNNEISEKSEIFDDQFSVERPDGSNFTLKIRSTKLEDSAMYFCASSFYGTNQPQHFGDGTRLSIL.

This chain uses TRBV12-3 or TRBV12-4 with TRBJ2-1; the match to TRBD1 covers 7 bases. V was clipped by 4 bases and J by 7 bases; unmatched bases: 10. The CDR3 loop spans 15 amino acids. The CDR3 region is CASSSDRAAPNEQFF. The DNA for the CDR3 is TGTGCCAGCAGTTCTGACAGGGCGGCCCCTAATGAGCAGTTCTTC.

The table lists this clonotype with many counts. This chain uses TRBV7-8 with TRBJ2-7; 10 positions agree with TRBD1. Germline V lookup: CDR1 SGHVS, CDR2 FQNEAQ. V gave up 4 bases and J gave up 2 bases; unmatched junction bases: 5. The length of the CDR3 is 15 residues. CDR3 nucleotides: TGTGCCAGCAGCTCCGAGGGACAGGGGCCCTACGAGCAGTACTTC. Translating gives CASSSEGQGPYEQYF.

This clonotype was counted many times. The V call is TRBV18, the J call TRBJ2-7; D is ambiguous. Trimming pared 6 bases from V and 6 bases from J, leaving 24 bases between. In germline, CDR1 is KGHSH, CDR2 LQKENI. The CDR3 spans 16 residues. This CDR3 reads CASSDTPSRSGGEQYF. Here the CDR3 DNA reads TGTGCCAGCTCCGACACCCCCAGCCGGAGTGGCGGCGAGCAGTACTTC.

The chain couples TRBV28 to TRBJ2-2; D possibly corresponds to TRBD2 (5 bases). Trimming took 3 bases from V and 6 from J, leaving 8 bases between them. Looked up from germline, CDR1 is MDHEN and CDR2 is SYDVKM. CDR3 size: 13 residues. This CDR3 is CASSFGEPGELFF. Written as DNA, the CDR3 is TGTGCCAGCAGTTTTGGGGAGCCCGGGGAGCTGTTTTTT.

This clonotype has more than one count but fewer than ten. The chain joins TRBV20-1 to TRBJ2-1; TRBD2 agrees at 10 bases. Germline V gene data show CDR1 as DFQATT and CDR2 as SNEGSKA (reference sequence). V shed 8 bases, J shed 4 bases, and the junction held 11 bases outside the gene matches. The CDR3 loop spans 15 amino acids. The CDR3 spells CSPYGLAGVYNEQFF. CDR3 nucleotide sequence: TGCAGTCCATACGGGCTAGCGGGAGTATACAATGAGCAGTTCTTC.

This clonotype appeared a few times. The chain employs TRBV20-1 and TRBJ2-1; 11 nucleotides line up with TRBD2. Unmatched junction bases numbered 10, after V lost 5 bases and J lost 4 bases. CDR3 length: 16 residues. The germline gives CDR1 DFQATT, CDR2 SNEGSKA (reference sequence). CDR3 amino acids: CSALFLAGGSYNEQFF. The CDR3 DNA is TGCAGTGCTCTCTTTCTAGCGGGAGGATCTTACAATGAGCAGTTCTTC.

This clonotype was seen repeatedly, ten times or more. The rearrangement uses TRBV28 and TRBJ1-2; D ambiguous. The CDR3 consists of 12 residues. CDR1 MDHEN and CDR2 SYDVKM come from the germline V gene. V dropped 10 bases and J dropped 3 bases, with 12 bases sitting between them. The CDR3 sequence: CAIEEFDYGYTF. The CDR3 coding sequence is TGTGCCATCGAGGAGTTTGACTATGGCTACACCTTC.

This clonotype has only a few counts. The rearrangement joins TRBV24-1 to TRBJ2-1; 10 positions agree with TRBD1. The ends lost 3 bases at V and 10 bases at J; junction bases unmatched: 2. This CDR3 contains 13 residues. Germline-derived CDR1 and CDR2 are KGHDR and SFDVKD. The CDR3 spells CATSDPTGGEQFF. CDR3 DNA: TGTGCCACCAGTGATCCGACAGGGGGCGAGCAGTTCTTC.

There are a few counts of this clonotype. The chain employs TRBV24-1 and TRBJ1-5; D is possibly TRBD1 (6 bases). This CDR3 has 14 amino acids. V was clipped by 3 bases and J by 1 base, with 6 bases between them. Germline V gene data show CDR1 as KGHDR and CDR2 as SFDVKD. The chain's CDR3 is CATSDGQSNQPQHF. The CDR3, as DNA: TGTGCCACCAGTGATGGACAGAGCAATCAGCCCCAGCATTTT.